Listed here is a single T cell receptor (beta chain). These data belong to a study of blood T cell repertoires in COVID-19. For the study at large: Samples taken during acute and convalescent COVID-19 were collected in the United States, Italy and Spain.

The CDR3 extends over 14 amino acids. Germline trimming cut 6 bases from V and 2 bases from J; bases unmatched to any gene: 5. Germline loops: CDR1 SNHLY, CDR2 FYNNEI. Methods used by the authors: Reference gene primer amplification yielded estimated nucleated cell counts. Clones were sequenced by immunoSEQ multiplex PCR, and TCRdb holds only the in-frame ones, with some missing. Clonal size and the V and J genes are those of that table, whereas D and trimming came from the DNA. Here the sample spans around 64,000 clones, 82% being singletons. Material for sequencing was peripheral blood. The V and J genes are TRBV2 and TRBJ2-3; 7 positions agree with TRBD1. The receptor was isolated from a human donor in a cohort sampled during active COVID-19. This CDR3 reads CASSRQGFTDTQYF. As DNA, the CDR3 is TGTGCCAGCAGCAGACAGGGCTTCACAGATACGCAGTATTTT.